This passage covers 30 T cell receptor beta chains from one sample sequenced in a study of vaccination and CD4 T cells after COVID-19. No antigen has been identified for these receptors. With the Oncomine TCR Beta short-read assay, DNA from cultured CD4+ T cells was sequenced. A single record per CDR3 protein comes from TCRdb applying MiXCR to the PCR reads. Here the sample spans some 26,000 distinct CDR3 sequences, roughly 40% being singletons. The time point here: late sampling 161 to 241 days after vaccination in three convalescent patients. Described treatment: roughly 10-day PBMC culture with coronavirus spike peptide pools or control peptides (ViraFEST assay). The sequences come from CD4+ T cells from blood, cultured in vitro, collected about 7 months after SARS-CoV-2 vaccination. The receptors derive from a human donor who had recovered from COVID-19.

This clonotype was counted only a few times. At one end the junction does not follow the germline gene, possibly because of a read error. V and J are TRBV7-7 and TRBJ2-5; possible D gene TRBD1, 6 bases. Germline V gene lookup returns CDR1 SSHAT and CDR2 FNYEAQ (reference sequence). CDR3 size: 14 residues. In DNA, the CDR3 is TGTGCTAGCAGCTTAGGCAGGGGCGCAGAGACCCAGTACTTC. Translating gives CASSLGRGAETQYF.

The J gene is TRBJ2-3, the V gene TRBV20-1; D is unresolved. The CDR3 has 14 residues. Trimming left V 2 bases short and J 0 bases short, with 9 bases between. In germline, CDR1 is DFQATT, CDR2 SNEGSKA (reference sequence). The CDR3 loop reads CSARQSPSTDTQYF. For the CDR3, the DNA is TGCAGTGCTAGACAGAGCCCTAGCACAGATACGCAGTATTTT.

This clonotype was detected a few times. The gene calls are TRBV7-3 and TRBJ2-1; D not certain. Trimming removed 2 bases from V and 5 bases from J, with 10 bases in between. CDR1 and CDR2 from the germline V gene are SGHTA and FQGTGA. This CDR3 region has 14 residues. The CDR3 sequence: CASSLQGLNNEQFF. CDR3 sequence (DNA): TGTGCCAGCAGCTTACAAGGCTTAAACAATGAGCAGTTCTTC. Drawing the rest from reference TRBV7-3 and TRBJ2-1, the complete variable domain is GAGVSQTPSNKVTEKGKYVELRCDPISGHTALYWYRQSLGQGPEFLIYFQGTGAADDSGLPNDRFFAVRPEGSVSTLKIQRTERGDSAVYLCASSLQGLNNEQFFGPGTRLTVL.

The J gene is TRBJ2-7, the V gene TRBV5-4, with 11 positions matching TRBD2. The V and J ends lost 4 bases and 5 bases, in that order; junction bases with no gene match: 5. This CDR3 has 14 residues. CDR1 is SGHNT, CDR2 YYREEE, per germline (reference sequence). The CDR3 region has the DNA TGTGCCAGCAGCGATAGCGGGAGGGACAACGAGCAGTACTTC. Translating it yields CASSDSGRDNEQYF.

The chain couples TRBV6-1 to TRBJ2-1; the D call may be TRBD1 or TRBD2 (6 bases each). Germline V gene data show CDR1 as MNHNS and CDR2 as SASEGT. The CDR3 is 15 amino acids. Trimming removed 10 bases at V and 4 bases at J, with 20 bases between. CDR3 bases: TGTGCCACCCAGGAAGGGGGGCGCGGATACAATGAGCAGTTCTTC. It specifies CATQEGGRGYNEQFF.

This chain uses TRBV6-4 with TRBJ2-1; the D gene could be TRBD1 or TRBD2 (7 bases each). CDR1 and CDR2 from the germline V gene are MRHNA and SNTAGT. V dropped 3 bases and J dropped 6 bases, with 15 bases sitting between them. The CDR3 loop spans 15 amino acids. The CDR3 nucleotides read TGTGCCAGCAGTGATCAGGGGGGAGGGCCCAATGAGCAGTTCTTC. Translated, it gives CASSDQGGGPNEQFF.

A few counts support this clonotype. Here the CDR3 reads CASTIAGGTPYEAFF. The CDR3 coding sequence is TGTGCCAGCACAATCGCCGGTGGGACGCCATATGAAGCTTTCTTT. The genes are TRBV28 and TRBJ1-1; possibly TRBD1 for D (5 bases). Trimming took 7 bases from V and 7 from J, leaving 22 bases between them. CDR1 is MDHEN, CDR2 SYDVKM, per germline. The CDR3 has 15 amino acids.

The V and J genes are TRBV20-1 and TRBJ2-1; a weak D match, TRBD2 (6 bases). The CDR3 runs to 16 residues. V was trimmed by 0 bases and J by 3 bases, leaving 15 bases between them. Germline CDR1 DFQATT, CDR2 SNEGSKA (reference sequence). The CDR3 sequence is CSARDRGRRNYNEQFF. The CDR3 nucleotides are TGCAGTGCTAGAGATCGGGGGAGGCGGAACTACAATGAGCAGTTCTTC.

J is TRBJ2-5 and V is TRBV27, with no clear D. Trimming removed 6 bases from V and 3 bases from J, with 11 bases in between. From germline, CDR1 is MNHEY and CDR2 SMNVEV (reference sequence). The CDR3 runs to 13 residues. Here the CDR3 DNA reads TGTGCCAGCAGGGACGCAAGGGAAGAGACCCAGTACTTC. The encoded protein is CASRDAREETQYF.

This clonotype was seen a handful of times. The chain combines TRBV20-1 with TRBJ2-7; D gene uncertain. The germline V and J ends were trimmed by 3 bases and 2 bases, with 8 bases remaining between them. Germline V CDR1 and CDR2: DFQATT, SNEGSKA (reference sequence). This CDR3 contains 12 residues. The CDR3: CSASGHTYEQYF. The CDR3 DNA reads TGCAGTGCTAGCGGGCATACCTACGAGCAGTACTTC.

The V gene is TRBV19, the J gene TRBJ2-3; 9 bases match TRBD1. This CDR3 region has 14 residues. V shed 1 base, J shed 4 bases, and the junction held 0 bases outside the gene matches. Germline CDR1 and CDR2: LNHDA and SQIVND (reference sequence). CDR3 sequence: CASSIGQGADTQYF. CDR3 nucleotide sequence: TGTGCCAGTAGTATAGGACAGGGGGCAGATACGCAGTATTTT. The whole variable domain, remainder taken from reference TRBV19 and TRBJ2-3, is DGGITQSPKYLFRKEGQNVTLSCEQNLNHDAMYWYRQDPGQGLRLIYYSQIVNDFQKGDIAEGYSVSREKKESFPLTVTSAQKNPTAFYLCASSIGQGADTQYFGPGTRLTVL.

The V gene is TRBV19, the J gene TRBJ2-3; TRBD2 aligns across 9 bases. CDR1 and CDR2 from the germline V gene are LNHDA and SQIVND (reference sequence). CDR3 length equals 15 residues. The V gene end was trimmed by 3 bases and the J gene end by 6 bases; junction bases not matched to a gene: 7. The CDR3 loop reads CASSIPAGGTDTQYF. Here the CDR3 DNA reads TGTGCCAGTAGTATCCCAGCGGGAGGAACGGATACGCAGTATTTT.

The chain recombines TRBV28 with TRBJ2-1, with unresolved D. This CDR3 region has 12 residues. V dropped 7 bases and J dropped 6 bases, with 10 bases sitting between them. CDR1 and CDR2 from the germline V gene are MDHEN and SYDVKM. The chain's CDR3 is CASTDGPNEQFF. The DNA for the CDR3 is TGTGCCAGCACAGACGGACCCAATGAGCAGTTCTTC.

This chain links TRBV4-3 with TRBJ1-6, with D perhaps matching TRBD1 (5 bases). From germline, CDR1 is LGHNA and CDR2 YSLEER. V gave up 1 base and J gave up 9 bases, with 13 bases separating them. The CDR3 is 15 residues long. The CDR3 spells CASSQGRDLGSPLHF. The CDR3 DNA sequence: TGCGCCAGCAGCCAAGGACGGGACCTGGGTTCACCCCTCCACTTT.

The J gene is TRBJ1-5, the V gene TRBV2; TRBD1 might be the D (6 bases). Germline-derived CDR1 and CDR2 are SNHLY and FYNNEI. V shed 1 base and J shed 7 bases, with 14 bases lying between them. The CDR3 has 15 amino acids. As DNA, the CDR3 is TGTGCCAGCAGTGAAGGTGGGGGGGCGCACCAGCCCCAGCATTTT. Translation: CASSEGGGAHQPQHF.

The CDR3 loop is CSAEWRESGDTQYF. The CDR3 coding sequence is TGCAGTGCGGAGTGGCGGGAGTCTGGCGATACGCAGTATTTT. The J gene is TRBJ2-3, the V gene TRBV20-1; 7 bases agree with TRBD2. The CDR3 runs to 14 residues. The germline V gene encodes CDR1 DFQATT and CDR2 SNEGSKA (reference sequence). V lost 6 bases and J lost 6; bases outside the gene matches: 12.

This clonotype has only a few counts. This chain joins TRBV10-3 and TRBJ2-5; 10 bases line up with TRBD2. Germline assignment: CDR1 ENHRY and CDR2 SYGVKD. V was pared by 3 bases and J by 4 bases, with 8 bases of the junction left unmatched. The CDR3 has 16 amino acids. Here the CDR3 DNA reads TGTGCCATCAGTGATATAAGCGGGAGGGCTGGAGAGACCCAGTACTTC. This translates into CAISDISGRAGETQYF.

The chain is built from TRBV29-1 and TRBJ1-2, with unresolved D. Germline V gives CDR1 SQVTM, CDR2 ANQGSEA. With 6 bases removed from V and 4 bases from J, the gap between germline ends came to 12 bases. The CDR3 runs 12 residues. CDR3 in amino acids: CSVERARYGYTF. For the CDR3, the DNA is TGCAGCGTCGAAAGGGCTCGCTATGGCTACACCTTC. Full variable domain (rest looked up from reference TRBV29-1 and TRBJ1-2): SAVISQKPSRDICQRGTSLTIQCQVDSQVTMMFWYRQQPGQSLTLIATANQGSEATYESGFVIDKFPISRPNLTFSTLTVSNMSPEDSSIYLCSVERARYGYTFGSGTRLTVV.

This chain uses TRBV5-5 with TRBJ1-1; TRBD1 matches 8 bases. This CDR3 spans 16 amino acids. In germline, CDR1 is SGHKS, CDR2 YYEKEE (reference sequence). Trimming took 4 bases from V and 3 from J; bases not matched to a gene: 11. This chain's CDR3 is CASSHGQGWVDTEAFF. DNA of the CDR3: TGTGCCAGCAGCCACGGACAGGGATGGGTCGACACTGAAGCTTTCTTT.

This rearrangement joins TRBV10-3 to TRBJ1-2; a possible D gene is TRBD1 (6 bases). Trimming removed 3 bases from V and 7 bases from J, with 9 bases in between. The germline CDR1 and CDR2 sequences are ENHRY and SYGVKD. The CDR3 contains 12 residues. CDR3 sequence reads: CAISDRDTGYTF. CDR3 coding DNA: TGTGCCATCAGTGATCGGGACACTGGCTACACCTTC.

The chain recombines TRBV6-2 or TRBV6-3 with TRBJ1-5; D is uncertain. Germline values: CDR1 MNHEY, CDR2 SVGEGT. CDR3 size: 12 residues. The germline V and J ends were trimmed by 2 bases and 8 bases, with 7 bases remaining between them. The chain's CDR3 is CASSYVAKPQHF. The CDR3 DNA sequence: TGTGCCAGCAGTTACGTAGCGAAGCCCCAGCATTTT.

In this sample, this clonotype turned up a few times. The chain combines TRBV20-1 with TRBJ1-2; 7 bases are a match to TRBD1. Germline V gene data show CDR1 as DFQATT and CDR2 as SNEGSKA (reference sequence). CDR3 length equals 14 residues. V was pared by 2 bases and J by 5 bases, with 8 bases of the junction left unmatched. The CDR3 sequence is CSARPTGQYYGYTF. CDR3 bases: TGCAGTGCTAGACCCACGGGACAGTATTATGGCTACACCTTC.

This clonotype has just a few counts. Germline and junction disagree at one end, which may indicate a read error. The J gene is TRBJ2-5, the V gene TRBV7-7; tentative D call: TRBD2 (7 bases). The CDR3 length is 17 residues. The germline gives CDR1 SSHAT, CDR2 FNYEAQ (reference sequence). The CDR3 loop reads CASSLAPRGGREETQYF. In nucleotides, the CDR3 is TGTGCTAGCAGCTTAGCGCCTAGGGGGGGCCGGGAAGAGACCCAGTACTTC.

The chain is built from TRBV20-1 and TRBJ1-2; D remains unclear. With 2 bases removed from V and 8 bases from J, the gap between germline ends came to 18 bases. Germline V gives CDR1 DFQATT, CDR2 SNEGSKA (reference sequence). The CDR3 runs to 14 residues. The CDR3 loop reads CSARTPLGTGGYTF. CDR3 nucleotide sequence: TGCAGTGCTAGAACCCCCCTGGGTACGGGCGGCTACACCTTC.

This clonotype appeared once. V usage is TRBV30 and J usage is TRBJ1-5; TRBD1 aligns across 8 bases. Trimming took 2 bases from V and 6 from J; bases not matched to a gene: 3. The germline V gene has CDR1 GTSNPN and CDR2 SVGIG (reference sequence). The CDR3 is 13 amino acids. In DNA, the CDR3 is TGTGCCTGGAGTCCAGGGGGCCGTCAGCCCCAGCATTTT. Protein sequence: CAWSPGGRQPQHF. Variable domain in full (rest from reference TRBV30 and TRBJ1-5): SQTIHQWPATLVQPVGSPLSLECTVEGTSNPNLYWYRQAAGRGLQLLFYSVGIGQISSEVPQNLSASRPQDRQFILSSKKLLLSDSGFYLCAWSPGGRQPQHFGDGTRLSIL.

This sequence joins TRBV7-2 and TRBJ2-3, with 8 bases aligning to TRBD2. J lost 3 bases, V lost 7 bases, and 9 bases had no gene match. In germline, CDR1 is SGHTA, CDR2 FQGNSA. The CDR3 covers 15 residues. The CDR3 protein is CASITTGTRTDTQYF. CDR3 DNA sequence: TGTGCCAGCATCACTACCGGGACTAGGACAGATACGCAGTATTTT.

This chain uses TRBV5-4 with TRBJ1-2; tentatively, D is TRBD1 (6 bases). CDR3 size: 12 residues. V was pared by 5 bases and J by 4 bases, with 9 bases between. Germline assignment: CDR1 SGHNT and CDR2 YYREEE (reference sequence). The DNA of the CDR3 is TGTGCCAGCAGACAGGACAGCTATGGCTACACCTTC. Translation gives CASRQDSYGYTF.

The chain uses TRBV29-1 and TRBJ2-7; 9 nucleotides line up with TRBD2. This CDR3 has 17 amino acids. Germline trimming cut 5 bases from V and 2 bases from J; bases unmatched to any gene: 16. The germline V gene encodes CDR1 SQVTM and CDR2 ANQGSEA. CDR3 region: CSVRGAVSGSSTYEQYF. DNA of the CDR3: TGCAGCGTTAGAGGGGCGGTTAGCGGGAGTTCCACCTACGAGCAGTACTTC.

This clonotype occurred a few times. The chain joins TRBV24-1 to TRBJ2-1; 8 positions agree with TRBD2. Germline V CDR1 and CDR2: KGHDR, SFDVKD. The CDR3 has 16 amino acids. V was clipped by 3 bases and J by 0 bases; unmatched bases: 3. The CDR3 DNA reads TGTGCCACCAGTGATAGCGGGAGAAGCTCCTACAATGAGCAGTTCTTC. Translation: CATSDSGRSSYNEQFF.

A few counts support this clonotype. This chain connects TRBV20-1 to TRBJ1-3; no clear D. The V end lost 0 bases, the J end lost 3 bases, and 12 bases lay between the germline ends. This CDR3 region has 15 residues. From germline, CDR1 is DFQATT and CDR2 SNEGSKA (reference sequence). DNA for the CDR3: TGCAGTGCTAGAGATATTAGTCCAGATGGAAACACCATATATTTT. Protein product: CSARDISPDGNTIYF.